These 5 T cell receptor beta chains share one sample of origin, sequenced in a study of cytomegalovirus exposure and HLA in healthy donors. The primer mix had 60 Vbeta and 13 Jbeta primers. TCRdb keeps only in-frame clones here, not all; method: immunoSEQ multiplex PCR. The sample has roughly 240,000 clones, around 80% seen once. The sequenced sample consisted of PBMCs. Receptor source: a boy younger than 18 in good health and CMV-seronegative.

The genes are TRBV2 and TRBJ1-3; 11 nucleotides match TRBD1. V lost 6 bases to trimming and J lost 4 bases; unmatched junction nucleotides: 5. CDR1 is SNHLY and CDR2 is FYNNEI in the germline V gene. The CDR3 has 15 residues. CDR3 in amino acids: CASSEDRGRGNTIYF. DNA of the CDR3: TGTGCCAGCAGCGAGGACAGGGGGCGAGGAAACACCATATATTTT.

This clone was found a few times. V usage is TRBV18 and J usage is TRBJ2-7; 7 bases line up with TRBD1. The CDR3 covers 16 residues. The ends lost 1 base at V and 4 bases at J; junction bases unmatched: 10. The germline CDR1 and CDR2 sequences are KGHSH and LQKENI. CDR3 nucleotides: TGTGCCAGCTCACCACTCCGGGACAGCATTGGGTACGAGCAGTACTTC. Translating it yields CASSPLRDSIGYEQYF.

This clone showed up just a few times. This sequence joins TRBV21-1 and TRBJ1-5. TRBV21-1 has pseudogene status. This CDR3 is built from 18 residues. The CDR3 coding sequence is TGTGCCAGCAGCAAAGAGGCCACTCCTAAAGGAGGGAATCAGCCCCAGCATTTT. The encoded protein is CASSKEATPKGGNQPQHF.

J is TRBJ2-7 and V is TRBV29-1; the D gene is possibly TRBD1 (6 bases). Germline V gene sequence: CDR1 SQVTM, CDR2 ANQGSEA. The ends were cut back, 3 bases at V and 6 bases at J, with 15 bases in the middle. The CDR3 is made up of 13 amino acids. In DNA, the CDR3 is TGCAGCGTTGACCAGGGGAATTCCCGCGAGCAGTACTTC. Translation: CSVDQGNSREQYF.

The chain combines TRBV10-3 with TRBJ2-7, with 9 bases identical to TRBD2. This CDR3 contains 16 residues. Germline loops: CDR1 ENHRY, CDR2 SYGVKD. The V segment lost 0 bases and the J segment 4 bases; nucleotides outside the gene matches: 7. CDR3: CAISESRRGRAYEQYF. The CDR3 DNA reads TGTGCCATCAGTGAGTCGAGGCGCGGGAGGGCGTACGAGCAGTACTTC.